The 20 T cell receptor beta chains listed next were all sequenced from one sample in a study of cytomegalovirus exposure and HLA in healthy donors. The PCR was carried out with 60 Vbeta primers and 13 Jbeta primers. Data came from immunoSEQ multiplex PCR; TCRdb stores just in-frame clones and leaves some out. The table shows 150,000 or so clones, with approximately 85% occurring only once. Sequencing was performed on PBMCs. The origin of the receptors is a man between 18 and 35 years old in good health and CMV-seropositive.

As regards this clone: Other DNA sequences in this sample translate to the same CDR3. This chain joins TRBV27 and TRBJ1-2, with a possible D match to TRBD1 (6 bases). The germline V and J ends were trimmed by 8 bases and 4 bases, with 14 bases remaining between them. CDR1 is MNHEY, CDR2 SMNVEV, per germline (reference sequence). CDR3 length: 13 amino acids. This CDR3 reads CASSSTGTYGYTF. CDR3 sequence (DNA): TGTGCCAGCTCATCAACAGGGACCTATGGCTACACCTTC.

The chain recombines TRBV7-8 with TRBJ1-3, with a weak D call TRBD1 (6 bases). Trimming took off 3 bases at V and 0 bases at J, with 12 bases between the two ends. The CDR3 has 16 amino acids. Germline loops: CDR1 SGHVS, CDR2 FQNEAQ. Here the CDR3 DNA reads TGTGCCAGCAGCTTCAGTGGACAGCCCTCTGGAAACACCATATATTTT. Translated, it gives CASSFSGQPSGNTIYF. The full variable domain, completed using reference TRBV7-8 and TRBJ1-3, is GAGVSQSPRYKVAKRGQDVALRCDPISGHVSLFWYQQALGQGPEFLTYFQNEAQLDKSGLPSDRFFAERPEGSVSTLKIQRTQQEDSAVYLCASSFSGQPSGNTIYFGEGSWLTVV.

The chain uses TRBV6-5 and TRBJ2-4, with D possibly being TRBD1 (6 bases). The CDR3 is made up of 15 amino acids. Germline V gives CDR1 MNHEY, CDR2 SVGAGI. Trimming left V 2 bases short and J 1 base short, with 9 bases between. This CDR3 is CASSYPQGAKNIQYF. DNA for the CDR3: TGTGCCAGCAGTTACCCCCAGGGGGCCAAAAACATTCAGTACTTC.

The chain couples TRBV29-1 to TRBJ1-1; TRBD1 matches at 9 bases. CDR3 size: 14 residues. Germline CDR1 and CDR2: SQVTM and ANQGSEA. Trimming at V came to 7 bases and at J to 0 bases, leaving 6 bases not matched to a gene. The DNA of the CDR3 is TGCAGCGCGTCCGGACAGGGGTTGAACACTGAAGCTTTCTTT. Its protein product is CSASGQGLNTEAFF.

This chain joins TRBV19 and TRBJ1-3, with D perhaps TRBD1 (5 bases). CDR3 length: 19 amino acids. Germline V gives CDR1 LNHDA, CDR2 SQIVND (reference sequence). Trimming cost V 4 bases and J 2 bases, with 24 bases left between them. The CDR3 nucleotides read TGTGCCAGTAGTACAGCCACAGGTTCAACCTCGAGGCCTGGAAACACCATATATTTT. It yields the protein CASSTATGSTSRPGNTIYF.

The CDR3 DNA follows: TGTGCCAGCAGTTTTTTGGACAGGGCCTACAATGAGCAGTTCTTC. It specifies CASSFLDRAYNEQFF. J is TRBJ2-1 and V is TRBV27; 8 nucleotides agree with TRBD1. The V gene end was trimmed by 3 bases and the J gene end by 2 bases; junction bases not matched to a gene: 3. Germline V gives CDR1 MNHEY, CDR2 SMNVEV (reference sequence). The CDR3 spans 15 residues.

The chain links TRBV7-2 to TRBJ2-1; 7 nucleotides agree with TRBD2. V was pared by 5 bases and J by 3 bases, with 7 bases of the junction left unmatched. Germline V gene sequence: CDR1 SGHTA, CDR2 FQGNSA. This CDR3 region has 15 residues. CDR3 loop: CASSPRGGRYNEQFF. The CDR3 DNA reads as TGTGCCAGCAGCCCACGGGGAGGGCGCTACAATGAGCAGTTCTTC.

The rearrangement joins TRBV10-2 to TRBJ2-3; D perhaps matches TRBD2 (5 bases). The CDR3 spans 13 residues. CDR1 and CDR2 (germline): WSHSY, SAAADI. Trimming removed 0 bases from V and 8 bases from J, with 9 bases in between. For the CDR3, the DNA is TGCGCCAGCAGTGAGTCTGAGCGGAGTACGCAGTATTTT. Translated: CASSESERSTQYF.

V and J are TRBV6-6 and TRBJ2-5; 7 bases match TRBD1. This CDR3 is 14 amino acids long. CDR1 is MNHNY and CDR2 is SVGAGI in the germline V gene (reference sequence). With 8 bases clipped from V and 6 bases from J, the junction kept 12 bases outside the gene matches. CDR3 in DNA: TGTGCCAGCCGATCCCGACAGGGTATGAAGACCCAGTACTTC. Protein product: CASRSRQGMKTQYF.

A few counts support this clone. V gene TRBV4-3 combines with J gene TRBJ2-7; TRBD2 aligns across 7 bases. After removal of 1 base from V and 7 bases from J, the junction contained 13 bases not matched to a gene. Germline assignment: CDR1 LGHNA and CDR2 YSLEER. The CDR3 spans 16 residues. The CDR3 region has the DNA TGCGCCAGCAGCCAAGGAGGAGCGGGGTACACGGGGGAGCAGTACTTC. Its translation: CASSQGGAGYTGEQYF.

The chain joins TRBV30 to TRBJ2-1, with D maybe TRBD2 (6 bases). This CDR3 spans 15 amino acids. Trimming cost V 3 bases and J 10 bases, with 22 bases left between them. Germline V lookup: CDR1 GTSNPN, CDR2 SVGIG (reference sequence). CDR3 amino acids: CAWSVGTDPTREQFF. CDR3 DNA: TGTGCCTGGAGCGTTGGGACTGATCCGACGAGGGAGCAGTTCTTC.

The V and J genes are TRBV2 and TRBJ2-7, with 12 bases aligning to TRBD2. V lost 6 bases and J lost 5; bases outside the gene matches: 8. In germline, CDR1 is SNHLY, CDR2 FYNNEI. CDR3 length equals 15 residues. This chain's CDR3 is CASSSLAGGRNEQYF. Written as DNA, the CDR3 is TGTGCCAGCAGCTCACTAGCGGGGGGAAGAAACGAGCAGTACTTC.

This sequence joins TRBV10-3 and TRBJ2-2, with a weak D call TRBD1 (5 bases). This CDR3 is 12 amino acids long. Germline CDR1 reads ENHRY; CDR2 reads SYGVKD. V was shortened by 5 bases and J by 5 bases, with 6 bases between the two germline ends. The CDR3 bases are TGTGCCATCAGTCCAGGGACCGGGGAGCTGTTTTTT. This translates into CAISPGTGELFF.

The chain carries TRBV9 and TRBJ2-2; 8 bases match TRBD2. CDR3 size: 17 residues. Germline V gene sequence: CDR1 SGDLS, CDR2 YYNGEE. With 4 bases clipped from V and 0 bases from J, the junction kept 8 bases outside the gene matches. The CDR3 nucleotides are TGTGCCAGCAGCTCCCCCGGCGGGGGGACGAACACCGGGGAGCTGTTTTTT. It yields the protein CASSSPGGGTNTGELFF.

This clone was detected once. The CDR3 protein is CAINAGRGNTEAFF. The CDR3 DNA reads TGTGCCATCAATGCAGGGCGGGGAAACACTGAAGCTTTCTTT. This chain uses TRBV10-3 with TRBJ1-1, with D maybe TRBD1 (5 bases). The V end lost 7 bases, the J end lost 2 bases, and 14 bases lay between the germline ends. Germline CDR1 is ENHRY and CDR2 is SYGVKD. The CDR3 is 14 residues long.

This clone came up a few times. V is TRBV2 and J is TRBJ2-5; 8 bases match TRBD2. Unmatched junction bases numbered 3, after V lost 1 base and J lost 2 bases. This CDR3 comprises 15 residues. Germline values: CDR1 SNHLY, CDR2 FYNNEI. The CDR3 is CASSEVGLGQETQYF. The CDR3 nucleotides are TGTGCCAGCAGTGAAGTGGGACTAGGACAAGAGACCCAGTACTTC.

This rearrangement joins TRBV30 to TRBJ1-5, with 9 nucleotides matching TRBD1. After removal of 1 base from V and 2 bases from J, the junction contained 15 bases not matched to a gene. This CDR3 region has 19 residues. Germline V lookup: CDR1 GTSNPN, CDR2 SVGIG (reference sequence). The CDR3: CAWSALHFTGGVGNQPQHF. In nucleotides, the CDR3 is TGTGCCTGGAGTGCACTCCATTTCACAGGGGGCGTCGGCAATCAGCCCCAGCATTTT.

This sequence joins TRBV12-5 and TRBJ2-2; TRBD1 might be the D (6 bases). Germline CDR1 is LGHNT and CDR2 is FRNRAP. The V end was cut by 2 bases, the J end by 4 bases, with 8 bases between. The CDR3 has 14 residues. The CDR3 sequence is CASGLLGGTGELFF. Written as DNA, the CDR3 is TGTGCTAGTGGTTTGTTAGGGGGCACCGGGGAGCTGTTTTTT.

The genes are TRBV5-4 and TRBJ2-7; TRBD1 matches at 9 bases. V trimming: 2 bases; J trimming: 2 bases; junction bases outside the gene matches: 2. This CDR3 comprises 14 residues. Germline CDR1 SGHNT, CDR2 YYREEE (reference sequence). CDR3: CASSLQGAAYEQYF. The DNA of the CDR3 is TGTGCCAGCAGCTTACAGGGGGCCGCCTACGAGCAGTACTTC.

This chain connects TRBV19 to TRBJ2-7; a weak D match, TRBD2 (5 bases). Germline V CDR1 and CDR2: LNHDA, SQIVND (reference sequence). This CDR3 is built from 12 residues. V lost 4 bases and J 6 bases, leaving 10 bases between the germline ends. CDR3 nucleotides: TGTGCCAGTAGTACCCACGGGGTCGAGCAGTACTTC. Translated: CASSTHGVEQYF.